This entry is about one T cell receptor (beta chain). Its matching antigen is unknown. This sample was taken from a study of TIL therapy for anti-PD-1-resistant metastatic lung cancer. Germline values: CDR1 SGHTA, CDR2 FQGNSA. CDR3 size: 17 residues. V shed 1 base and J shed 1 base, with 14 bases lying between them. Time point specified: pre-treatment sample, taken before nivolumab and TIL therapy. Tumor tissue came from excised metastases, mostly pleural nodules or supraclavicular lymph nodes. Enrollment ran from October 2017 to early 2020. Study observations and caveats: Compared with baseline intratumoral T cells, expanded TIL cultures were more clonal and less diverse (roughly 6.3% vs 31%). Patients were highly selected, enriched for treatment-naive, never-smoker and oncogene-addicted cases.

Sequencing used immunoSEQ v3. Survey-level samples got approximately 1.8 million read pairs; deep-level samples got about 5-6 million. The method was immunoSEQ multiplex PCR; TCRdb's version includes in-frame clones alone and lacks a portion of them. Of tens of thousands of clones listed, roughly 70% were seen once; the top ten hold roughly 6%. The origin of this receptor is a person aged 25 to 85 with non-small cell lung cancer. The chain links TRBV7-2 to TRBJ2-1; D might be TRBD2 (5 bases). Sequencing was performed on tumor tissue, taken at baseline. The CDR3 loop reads CASSLDLADYSYNEQFF. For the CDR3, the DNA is TGTGCCAGCAGCTTAGACCTGGCTGACTATTCCTACAATGAGCAGTTCTTC.